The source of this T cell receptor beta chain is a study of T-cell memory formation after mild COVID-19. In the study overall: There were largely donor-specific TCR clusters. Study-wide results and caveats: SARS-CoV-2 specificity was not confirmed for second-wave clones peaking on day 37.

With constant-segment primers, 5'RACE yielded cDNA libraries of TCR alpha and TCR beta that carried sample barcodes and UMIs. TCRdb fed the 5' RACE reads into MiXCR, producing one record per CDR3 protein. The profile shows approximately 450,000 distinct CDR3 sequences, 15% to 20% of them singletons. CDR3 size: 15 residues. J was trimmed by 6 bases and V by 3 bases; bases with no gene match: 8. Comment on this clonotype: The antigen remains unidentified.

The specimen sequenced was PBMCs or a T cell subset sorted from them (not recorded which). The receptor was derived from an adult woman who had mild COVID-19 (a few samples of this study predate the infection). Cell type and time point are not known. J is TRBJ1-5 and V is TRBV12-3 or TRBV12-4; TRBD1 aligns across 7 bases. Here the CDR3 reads CASSFVQGVTQPQHF. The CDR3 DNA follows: TGTGCCAGCAGTTTTGTTCAGGGGGTGACTCAGCCCCAGCATTTT.